A selection of T cell receptor beta chains follows, all from one sample in a study of cytomegalovirus exposure and HLA in healthy donors. Produced via immunoSEQ multiplex PCR; TCRdb's table is partial and in-frame only. Of about 140,000 clones in the sample, about three quarters were seen once. The material sequenced was PBMCs. The receptors were sampled from a male donor in good health and CMV-seropositive. CDR3s include the opening cysteine and the closing phenylalanine or tryptophan. Fields, in order: CDR3 protein, D gene, V gene, J gene. The D gene is left open where the match is weak.

CDR3 protein: CASSLRPRERLADTQYF; D gene: TRBD2; V gene: TRBV7-9; J gene: TRBJ2-3
CDR3 protein: CASSPHSGANVLTF; D gene: -; V gene: TRBV9; J gene: TRBJ2-6
CDR3 protein: CASSLNPNPDRGHRDTIYF; D gene: TRBD1; V gene: TRBV9; J gene: TRBJ1-3
CDR3 protein: CAWSVPVGQNEKLFF; D gene: -; V gene: TRBV30; J gene: TRBJ1-4
CDR3 protein: CAYRDRGMNTEAFF; D gene: TRBD1; V gene: TRBV30; J gene: TRBJ1-1
CDR3 protein: CASSLVFGRRNEKLFF; D gene: -; V gene: TRBV7-2; J gene: TRBJ1-4
CDR3 protein: CASRTHLSSYNEQFF; D gene: -; V gene: TRBV6-5; J gene: TRBJ2-1
CDR3 protein: CAIAGNSGNTIYF; D gene: -; V gene: TRBV10-3; J gene: TRBJ1-3
CDR3 protein: CASSASLAGGDEQFF; D gene: TRBD2; V gene: TRBV6-1; J gene: TRBJ2-1
CDR3 protein: CASSLEGGTFYEQYF; D gene: TRBD2; V gene: TRBV7-8; J gene: TRBJ2-7
CDR3 protein: CASSTTGYGANVLTF; D gene: TRBD1; V gene: TRBV18; J gene: TRBJ2-6
CDR3 protein: CASSAQGGAKNIQYF; D gene: -; V gene: TRBV9; J gene: TRBJ2-4
CDR3 protein: CASSPGLAGDIYEQYF; D gene: TRBD2; V gene: TRBV5-4; J gene: TRBJ2-7
CDR3 protein: CASSYSGLNGELFF; D gene: -; V gene: TRBV6-5; J gene: TRBJ2-2
CDR3 protein: CASSPLITPASGFTDTQYF; D gene: TRBD2; V gene: TRBV27; J gene: TRBJ2-3
CDR3 protein: CASSLASGGRTDTQYF; D gene: TRBD2; V gene: TRBV5-1; J gene: TRBJ2-3
CDR3 protein: CASSGWQQGLGGYTF; D gene: TRBD1; V gene: TRBV6-1; J gene: TRBJ1-2
CDR3 protein: CATSRGLAADTGELFF; D gene: TRBD2; V gene: TRBV15; J gene: TRBJ2-2
CDR3 protein: CASSRTSSGANVLTF; D gene: -; V gene: TRBV19; J gene: TRBJ2-6
CDR3 protein: CASSVGPPSGTNTGELFF; D gene: TRBD2; V gene: TRBV9; J gene: TRBJ2-2
CDR3 protein: CASSSPSRQFSPLHF; D gene: -; V gene: TRBV28; J gene: TRBJ1-6
CDR3 protein: CASTAKGQVYGYTF; D gene: TRBD1; V gene: TRBV2; J gene: TRBJ1-2
CDR3 protein: CASSPEARAEAFF; D gene: -; V gene: TRBV2; J gene: TRBJ1-1
CDR3 protein: CASSWGQGGLAGVSDEQFF; D gene: TRBD2; V gene: TRBV7-2; J gene: TRBJ2-1
CDR3 protein: CSVKKYSGNEQFF; D gene: -; V gene: TRBV29-1; J gene: TRBJ2-1
CDR3 protein: CASSEAGGNNEQFF; D gene: TRBD2; V gene: TRBV7-7; J gene: TRBJ2-1
CDR3 protein: CASSYSRPINQPQHF; D gene: -; V gene: TRBV6-5; J gene: TRBJ1-5
CDR3 protein: CAITGGRGETQYF; D gene: -; V gene: TRBV10-3; J gene: TRBJ2-5
CDR3 protein: CASSVNRDGYTF; D gene: -; V gene: TRBV19; J gene: TRBJ1-2
CDR3 protein: CASSPGLAGHEQYF; D gene: TRBD2; V gene: TRBV13; J gene: TRBJ2-7
CDR3 protein: CASSYRTVNTEAFF; D gene: -; V gene: TRBV6-6; J gene: TRBJ1-1
CDR3 protein: CASSLRGLAGLGETQYF; D gene: TRBD2; V gene: TRBV19; J gene: TRBJ2-5
CDR3 protein: CASSFDRGTYNEQFF; D gene: TRBD1; V gene: TRBV5-6; J gene: TRBJ2-1
CDR3 protein: CASLAVIGETQYF; D gene: TRBD2; V gene: TRBV25-1; J gene: TRBJ2-5
CDR3 protein: CASSLGQGLTNIQYF; D gene: TRBD1; V gene: TRBV27; J gene: TRBJ2-4
CDR3 protein: CASTSDRGHLGGYTF; D gene: TRBD1; V gene: TRBV7-2; J gene: TRBJ1-2
CDR3 protein: CASRWGQTYNEQFF; D gene: TRBD1; V gene: TRBV27; J gene: TRBJ2-1
CDR3 protein: CASSLATNQETQYF; D gene: -; V gene: TRBV5-1; J gene: TRBJ2-5
CDR3 protein: CASSWDSSHDGYTF; D gene: TRBD1; V gene: TRBV5-6; J gene: TRBJ1-2
CDR3 protein: CASSIQGVNTEAFF; D gene: TRBD1; V gene: TRBV6-5; J gene: TRBJ1-1
CDR3 protein: CASSLGTGGAQTQYF; D gene: TRBD1; V gene: TRBV5-6; J gene: TRBJ2-5
CDR3 protein: CASSALAGYGWEQYF; D gene: TRBD2; V gene: TRBV11-2; J gene: TRBJ2-7
CDR3 protein: CASRRQGAFQPQHF; D gene: TRBD1; V gene: TRBV27; J gene: TRBJ1-5